The clone carrying this T cell receptor beta chain appeared a few times. Its cognate antigen is unknown. These data originate in a study of blood T cells in healthy people across ages. Study-wide findings and caveats: Shifts in expanded clonotypes may have been confounded by donor CMV status, which was unknown. It was not possible, with unsorted PBMCs, to conclusively compare naive and antigen-experienced cells.

For the second PCR, which ran for about 7 to 11 cycles, a sample-barcoded 5' primer and a J-beta primer mix were used. TCRdb itself ran the 5' RACE reads through MiXCR, one entry per CDR3 protein. The sample includes fewer than 600,000 distinct CDR3 sequences, 27% of them seen just once. Looked up from germline, CDR1 is SEHNR and CDR2 is FQNEAQ (reference sequence). This CDR3 has 15 residues. The data were also submitted as part of a second study, on T cells of mothers and their children.

The sequenced material came from blood. The sequence derives from a boy younger than 10 in good health. The chain recombines TRBV7-9 with TRBJ2-5, with 9 nucleotides matching TRBD2. The tail of the sequence fits TRBJ2-1 better, so the J call may be wrong. CDR3 amino acids: CASSSSVAGDGEQFF. For the CDR3, the DNA is TGTGCCAGCAGCTCCAGCGTAGCGGGAGATGGTGAGCAGTTCTTC.